The rows below give T cell receptor beta chains drawn from one sample of a study of OX40 agonist ivuxolimab in advanced cancers. The assay was immunoSEQ multiplex PCR, and TCRdb's table has in-frame clones only and misses some. This sample has 75,000 to 100,000 clones; 87% occur once, and the top ten carry 0.5% to 0.55%. The sequenced sample was CD4+ or CD8+ T cells sorted from blood, obtained in a trial of the OX40 agonist ivuxolimab. The receptors shown here come from an adult with an advanced solid tumor such as melanoma, head and neck, liver or kidney cancer. The CDR3 runs from the conserved cysteine through the conserved F or W. D genes are given only for firm matches. Expanded clones are given a class, and other clones once, few, many or no size at all.

j_call clone_size d_call v_call cdr3_nt cdr3_aa
TRBJ2-3 - - TRBV14 TGTGCCAGCAGCCCCTTTGCTGGGGGTTTTACAGATACGCAGTATTTT CASSPFAGGFTDTQYF
TRBJ2-3 - TRBD1 TRBV9 TGTGCCAGCAGGCCGACAGGGTTAAATACGCAGTATTTT CASRPTGLNTQYF
TRBJ2-1 - TRBD2 TRBV7-1 TGTGCCAGCAGCTCGCCCGGGACTAGCGGGGGCCTGGGCGTCCCAGGGAGGGGTTACAATGAGCAGTTCTTC CASSSPGTSGGLGVPGRGYNEQFF
TRBJ2-7 - - TRBV28 TGTGCCAGCAGTTTATACGGCAGTCCCTACGAGCAGTACTTC CASSLYGSPYEQYF
TRBJ1-5 - - TRBV15 TGTGCCACCAGCAGAGATCAGGAAAGTCAGCCCCAGCATTTT CATSRDQESQPQHF
TRBJ1-2 once - TRBV13 TGTGCCAGCAGCCCCAACGCCAACTATGGCTACACCTTC CASSPNANYGYTF
TRBJ1-4 - TRBD1 TRBV7-9 TGTGCCAGCAGCTCCGGGACAGGAATAAGCACAGATGAAAAACTGTTTTTT CASSSGTGISTDEKLFF
TRBJ1-4 - - TRBV5-1 TGCGCCACGGGGAAGGACGGCATCACTAATGAAAAACTGTTTTTT CATGKDGITNEKLFF
TRBJ2-7 - TRBD1 TRBV18 TGTGCCAGCTCACCACCCCGACAGGGGGAGGTGCGGGAGCAGTACTTC CASSPPRQGEVREQYF
TRBJ1-2 - - TRBV28 TGTGCCAGCAGTTTATTCGGGGGTGGCTACACCTTC CASSLFGGGYTF
TRBJ1-2 - - TRBV7-2 TGTGCCAGCAGCCCCTCCATGGGTGGCTACACCTTC CASSPSMGGYTF
TRBJ1-5 - - TRBV2 TGTGCCAGCAGTGATGTCCGGCACGAGCATTTT CASSDVRHEHF
TRBJ1-2 - - TRBV27 TGTGCCAGCAGTTTAAGACAGAACTATGGCTACACCTTC CASSLRQNYGYTF
TRBJ2-2 - - TRBV2 TGTGCCAGCAGAAGGGGGAGTGGGCTAACCGGGGAGCTGTTTTTT CASRRGSGLTGELFF
TRBJ1-1 few - TRBV6-1 TGTGCCAGCAGTGTAGAGGTCACTGAAGCTTTCTTT CASSVEVTEAFF
TRBJ2-7 - - TRBV7-9 TGTGCCGGAGGGACCGCACCACCCTACGAGCAGTACTTC CAGGTAPPYEQYF
TRBJ1-5 once TRBD1 TRBV27 TGTGCCAGCAGTCCAAGGGACAGGGGGGATCAGCCCCAGCATTTT CASSPRDRGDQPQHF
TRBJ1-4 few - TRBV4-1 TGCGCCAGCAGCCAAGTGAGGGGGAGTGACCGGGAGGCGAAACTGTTTTTT CASSQVRGSDREAKLFF
TRBJ2-7 - - TRBV28 TGTGCCAGCACCAGATCCTACGAGCAGTACTTC CASTRSYEQYF
TRBJ2-1 - TRBD2 TRBV5-4 TGTGCCAGCAGCCCCGGGGCTAGCGGGGGCCCCTACAATGAGCAGTTCTTC CASSPGASGGPYNEQFF
TRBJ1-3 - - TRBV10-3 TGTGCCATCAGTGAGGGACAGACTGGAAACACCATATATTTT CAISEGQTGNTIYF
TRBJ2-1 - TRBD1 TRBV5-4 TGTGCCAGCAGCCCCGGGACAGCGAATATCGATGAGCAGTTCTTC CASSPGTANIDEQFF
TRBJ1-2 - - TRBV11-2 TGTGCCAGCAGCTTAGATCACGGCAGGGTGGGTGGCTACACTTTC CASSLDHGRVGGYTF
TRBJ1-2 - - TRBV5-1 TGCGCCAGCAGCTTGAACAGGGAGCACTATGGCTACACCTTC CASSLNREHYGYTF
TRBJ2-4 - - TRBV9 TGTGCCAGCAGCGTAGATTTAGCCAAAAACATTCAGTACTTC CASSVDLAKNIQYF
TRBJ2-7 - TRBD1 TRBV4-2 TGTGCCAGCAGCCAAGGCCCGACAGGGGGCGAGCAGTACTTC CASSQGPTGGEQYF
TRBJ1-5 - - TRBV4-3 TGCGCCAGCAGCCAAAGCCTTGCGGTTCAGCCCCAGCATTTT CASSQSLAVQPQHF
TRBJ1-4 - - TRBV4-1 TGCGCCAGCAGCCAAGATCCCAATGGGGGTACCAATGAAAAACTGTTTTTT CASSQDPNGGTNEKLFF
TRBJ2-5 - TRBD1 TRBV5-1 TGCGCCAGCAGCTCTCTACAGGGGGCGGGACAGACCCAGTACTTC CASSSLQGAGQTQYF
TRBJ2-4 - - TRBV5-4 TGTGCCAGCAGCTTGGGAGGGGGCAAAAACATTCAGTACTTC CASSLGGGKNIQYF
TRBJ1-2 - - TRBV15 TGTGCCACCAGCAGAGATCAAGCGACGGCTGGCTACACCTTC CATSRDQATAGYTF
TRBJ1-2 - - TRBV10-1 TGCGCCAGCAGTGACCTTAGGCAGCCGGGGGCCTGGGGCTACACCTTC CASSDLRQPGAWGYTF
TRBJ2-2 - - TRBV7-9 TGTGCCAGCAGCTTGGACTCGACGGTCACCGGGGAGCTGTTTTTT CASSLDSTVTGELFF
TRBJ2-2 - TRBD2 TRBV7-8 TGTGCCACTATGAGCGGGGGACCGGAGGTCTGGAACGGGGAGCTGTTTTTT CATMSGGPEVWNGELFF
TRBJ1-3 - TRBD1 TRBV12-5 TGTGCTAGCGGGGAGGGGGCCAGCTCTGGAAACACCATATATTTT CASGEGASSGNTIYF
TRBJ1-1 - - TRBV7-9 TGTGCCAGCAGCGCTACAGGGTACACTGAAGCTTTCTTT CASSATGYTEAFF
TRBJ2-7 - - TRBV5-6 TGTGCCAGCAGCCCCGGAGGGGGGAGCTACGAGCAGTACTTC CASSPGGGSYEQYF
TRBJ2-3 - - TRBV2 TGTGCCAGCAGTGAAGTGACCTACACAGATACGCAGTATTTT CASSEVTYTDTQYF
TRBJ1-4 - TRBD1 TRBV19 TGTGCCAGTGGAGACCGGGACAGGGGCAATGAAAAACTGTTTTTT CASGDRDRGNEKLFF
TRBJ2-2 - TRBD1 TRBV9 TGTGCCAGCAGCGTAGGTCTGGGGCAGGGGGATTCCGGGGAGCTGTTTTTT CASSVGLGQGDSGELFF
TRBJ2-5 - - TRBV7-2 TGTGCCAGCAGCTCGGTTGGGCCGTCTTCCAGGGGCCAAGAGACCCAGTACTTC CASSSVGPSSRGQETQYF
TRBJ2-3 - - TRBV21-1 TGTGCCAGCAGCAAAGCTCCGTCAATTCTTTTGGGACAGGGGGAAGGGACGCACACAGATACGCAGTATTTT CASSKAPSILLGQGEGTHTDTQYF
TRBJ2-1 - TRBD2 TRBV14 TGTGCCAGCAGCCTGATAGCGGGGAGGAATGAGCAGTTCTTC CASSLIAGRNEQFF
TRBJ2-5 - - TRBV9 TGTGCCAGCAGCGTAAATGTTGGAAACCGGGAGCAGTACTTC CASSVNVGNREQYF
TRBJ2-5 few - TRBV12-5 TGTGCTAGTGGGAGGGCTATACAAGAGACCCAGTACTTC CASGRAIQETQYF